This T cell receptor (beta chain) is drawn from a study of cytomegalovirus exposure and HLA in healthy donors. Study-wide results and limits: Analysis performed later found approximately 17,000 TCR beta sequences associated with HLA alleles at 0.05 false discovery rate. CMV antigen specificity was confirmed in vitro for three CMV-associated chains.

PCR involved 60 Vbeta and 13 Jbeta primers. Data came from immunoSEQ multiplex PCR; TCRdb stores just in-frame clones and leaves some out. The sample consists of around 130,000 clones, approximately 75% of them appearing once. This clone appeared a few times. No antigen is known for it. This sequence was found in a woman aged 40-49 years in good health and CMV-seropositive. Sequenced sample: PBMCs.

The CDR3 DNA reads as TGTGCCTGGAGGAACCGACAGAAGCGTGGCGAGCAGTACTTC. Its translation is CAWRNRQKRGEQYF. The chain has TRBV30 and TRBJ2-7, with D possibly matching TRBD1 (5 bases). With 3 bases removed from V and 6 bases from J, the gap between germline ends came to 18 bases. Per germline, CDR1 GTSNPN and CDR2 SVGIG (reference sequence). CDR3 length: 14 amino acids.